These 24 T cell receptor beta chains were all obtained from the same sample, sequenced in a study of blood T cell repertoires in COVID-19. The method was immunoSEQ multiplex PCR; TCRdb's version includes in-frame clones alone and lacks a portion of them. Here the sample spans some 70,000 clones, around nine tenths being singletons. Sequenced material: peripheral blood. The receptors shown here come from a middle-aged man with COVID-19, enrolled during active disease.

This clone appeared once. The chain combines TRBV28 with TRBJ1-5; D is possibly TRBD1 (6 bases). This CDR3 region has 14 residues. Per germline, CDR1 MDHEN and CDR2 SYDVKM. Trimming shortened V by 5 bases and J by 4 bases, and 12 bases separated the two germline ends. CDR3: CASSKDSKNQPQHF. As DNA, the CDR3 is TGTGCCAGCAGTAAGGACAGTAAAAATCAGCCCCAGCATTTT.

The chain joins TRBV5-1 to TRBJ1-4; D uncertain. Germline lookup yields CDR1 SGHRS and CDR2 YFSETQ. With 1 base removed from V and 7 bases from J, the gap between germline ends came to 5 bases. CDR3 size: 12 residues. CDR3 in DNA: TGCGCCAGCAGCTTGAACGGTGAAAAACTGTTTTTT. As protein: CASSLNGEKLFF. Using reference TRBV5-1 and TRBJ1-4 for the parts outside the CDR3, the full variable domain is KAGVTQTPRYLIKTRGQQVTLSCSPISGHRSVSWYQQTPGQGLQFLFEYFSETQRNKGNFPGRFSGRQFSNSRSEMNVSTLELGDSALYLCASSLNGEKLFFGSGTQLSVL.

This clone has more than one count but fewer than ten. This sequence joins TRBV18 and TRBJ1-1; D is unresolved. The CDR3 spans 13 residues. Germline V gene data show CDR1 as KGHSH and CDR2 as LQKENI. V lost 3 bases and J 1 base, leaving 6 bases between the germline ends. The CDR3 DNA follows: TGTGCCAGCTCACCCCAGGAGAACACTGAAGCTTTCTTT. This codes for CASSPQENTEAFF.

The chain combines TRBV5-8 with TRBJ2-3; D is uncertain. Germline lookup yields CDR1 SGHTS and CDR2 YDEGEE. The CDR3 totals 15 residues. V dropped 2 bases and J dropped 0 bases, with 10 bases sitting between them. CDR3 region: CASSFGQASTDTQYF. CDR3 in DNA: TGTGCCAGCAGCTTTGGCCAGGCAAGCACAGATACGCAGTATTTT.

V and J are TRBV30 and TRBJ2-7, with D possibly matching TRBD2 (5 bases). Per the germline V gene, CDR1 is GTSNPN and CDR2 is SVGIG (reference sequence). This CDR3 spans 15 amino acids. Trimming cost V 0 bases and J 0 bases, with 12 bases left between them. The CDR3 DNA reads TGTGCCTGGAGTGTAGTCATGGGGAGCTCCTACGAGCAGTACTTC. This codes for CAWSVVMGSSYEQYF.

This clone has just a few counts. The chain has TRBV5-1 and TRBJ1-4, with 12 bases matching TRBD1. Trimming at V came to 4 bases and at J to 8 bases, leaving 6 bases not matched to a gene. Looked up from germline, CDR1 is SGHRS and CDR2 is YFSETQ. The CDR3 extends over 15 amino acids. The CDR3 region has the DNA TGCGCCAGCAGCGCCGGGACAGGGGGCCGAGAAAAACTGTTTTTT. Amino acids: CASSAGTGGREKLFF.

This clone was recorded only once. Other DNA sequences in the same sample also yield this CDR3. The J gene is TRBJ2-1, the V gene TRBV6-5; 12 bases are a match to TRBD2. The ends lost 5 bases at V and 2 bases at J; junction bases unmatched: 1. The CDR3 runs 15 residues. From germline, CDR1 is MNHEY and CDR2 SVGAGI. CDR3 coding DNA: TGTGCCAGCAGTCCTAGCGGGGGGGCCTACAATGAGCAGTTCTTC. Translated: CASSPSGGAYNEQFF.

The CDR3 DNA is TGCGCCAGCAGCTTAACTATCTCTCCTGGAAACACCATATATTTT. Protein: CASSLTISPGNTIYF. The V and J genes are TRBV4-1 and TRBJ1-3, with no clear D. The CDR3 sequence is 15 residues long. Trimming pared 5 bases from V and 2 bases from J, leaving 13 bases between. Germline CDR1 MGHRA, CDR2 YSYEKL.

The chain uses TRBV9 and TRBJ2-1; D is perhaps TRBD1 (5 bases). Germline CDR1 and CDR2: SGDLS and YYNGEE. V was cut by 0 bases and J by 5 bases, with 12 bases left in between. The CDR3 has 15 residues. The CDR3: CASSVAAGSHNEQFF. The CDR3 bases are TGTGCCAGCAGCGTAGCTGCAGGGTCCCACAATGAGCAGTTCTTC.

The chain is built from TRBV5-1 and TRBJ1-1, with TRBD1 as a possible D gene (5 bases). Germline V CDR1 and CDR2: SGHRS, YFSETQ. The CDR3 runs 14 residues. V dropped 1 base and J dropped 2 bases, with 9 bases sitting between them. This chain's CDR3 is CASSLSGENTEAFF. CDR3 bases: TGCGCCAGCAGCTTGTCGGGGGAAAACACTGAAGCTTTCTTT.

The chain recombines TRBV6-5 with TRBJ1-2; TRBD1 matches at 10 bases. This CDR3 spans 15 amino acids. J was trimmed by 5 bases and V by 6 bases; bases with no gene match: 9. Germline V gene sequence: CDR1 MNHEY, CDR2 SVGAGI. CDR3 sequence reads: CASSRSPGQGYGYTF. For the CDR3, the DNA is TGTGCCAGCAGCCGAAGCCCGGGACAGGGGTATGGCTACACCTTC.

This clone was seen just once. This chain connects TRBV10-3 to TRBJ2-2; 9 bases map to TRBD1. After removal of 6 bases from V and 3 bases from J, the junction contained 8 bases not matched to a gene. Germline V gene sequence: CDR1 ENHRY, CDR2 SYGVKD. This CDR3 region has 16 residues. This CDR3 reads CAIRPGQGADTGELFF. Written as DNA, the CDR3 is TGTGCCATCAGACCGGGACAGGGCGCGGACACCGGGGAGCTGTTTTTT.

The chain has TRBV30 and TRBJ1-1; 7 bases align to TRBD1. The junction had 10 bases not matched to a gene; V was cut back by 5 bases and J by 4 bases. The CDR3 contains 14 residues. Germline lookup yields CDR1 GTSNPN and CDR2 SVGIG (reference sequence). Written as DNA, the CDR3 is TGTGCCTGGGACGAAGGGGGCGCGGGCACTGAAGCTTTCTTT. Amino acid sequence: CAWDEGGAGTEAFF.

CDR3 amino acids: CASSQVSFARGTNYGYTF. Written as DNA, the CDR3 is TGCGCCAGCAGCCAAGTATCTTTTGCGCGCGGCACTAACTATGGCTACACCTTC. The chain recombines TRBV4-1 with TRBJ1-2; D gene unclear. CDR3 size: 18 residues. V was clipped by 1 base and J by 0 bases, with 18 bases between them. Per germline, CDR1 MGHRA and CDR2 YSYEKL.

The CDR3 sequence: CASSPGTMNTEAFF. In nucleotides, the CDR3 is TGTGCCAGCAGCCCCGGGACAATGAACACTGAAGCTTTCTTT. V gene TRBV7-2 combines with J gene TRBJ1-1, with TRBD1 as a possible D gene (6 bases). Germline V gives CDR1 SGHTA, CDR2 FQGNSA. With 5 bases removed from V and 0 bases from J, the gap between germline ends came to 10 bases. The CDR3 consists of 14 residues.

The chain carries TRBV7-3 and TRBJ2-5; 11 nucleotides agree with TRBD2. Trimming at V came to 4 bases and at J to 1 base, leaving 2 bases not matched to a gene. The length of the CDR3 is 15 residues. CDR1 is SGHTA, CDR2 FQGTGA, per germline. The CDR3 spells CASSYGLAGQETQYF. The CDR3 coding sequence is TGTGCCAGCAGCTACGGACTAGCGGGCCAAGAGACCCAGTACTTC. Full variable domain (remainder filled in from reference TRBV7-3 and TRBJ2-5): GAGVSQTPSNKVTEKGKYVELRCDPISGHTALYWYRQSLGQGPEFLIYFQGTGAADDSGLPNDRFFAVRPEGSVSTLKIQRTERGDSAVYLCASSYGLAGQETQYFGPGTRLLVL.

The chain's CDR3 is CASSLMPRSSSGETQYF. For the CDR3, the DNA is TGTGCCAGCAGCTTGATGCCACGTAGCAGTTCGGGGGAGACCCAGTACTTC. The chain links TRBV5-4 to TRBJ2-5, with D possibly TRBD2 on 5 matching bases. V lost 1 base to trimming and J lost 5 bases, with 21 bases between them. Germline loops: CDR1 SGHNT, CDR2 YYREEE (reference sequence). This CDR3 comprises 17 residues.

The chain uses TRBV29-1 and TRBJ2-3; 9 bases line up with TRBD2. Looked up from germline, CDR1 is SQVTM and CDR2 is ANQGSEA. Trimming took 2 bases from V and 2 from J; bases not matched to a gene: 5. The CDR3 loop spans 15 amino acids. CDR3 DNA: TGCAGCGTTGAAAAGACTAGCGGCTTCACAGATACGCAGTATTTT. It encodes CSVEKTSGFTDTQYF.

The chain recombines TRBV5-4 with TRBJ2-3; tentatively, D is TRBD2 (6 bases). Trimming cost V 6 bases and J 0 bases, with 11 bases left between them. The CDR3 is made up of 14 amino acids. Germline-derived CDR1 and CDR2 are SGHNT and YYREEE (reference sequence). Here the CDR3 DNA reads TGTGCCAGCAAGTCTAGCGTAAGCACAGATACGCAGTATTTT. Amino acids: CASKSSVSTDTQYF.

This chain links TRBV3-1 (or the pseudogene TRBV3-2) with TRBJ2-2; perhaps TRBD2 as D (5 bases). Deletions cut 5 bases from V and 7 bases from J, with 17 bases between. This CDR3 has 15 residues. In germline, CDR1 is LGHDT, CDR2 YNNKEL (reference sequence). The chain's CDR3 is CASSDFDSRGGELFF. CDR3 nucleotide sequence: TGTGCCAGCAGCGATTTCGACTCCCGGGGCGGGGAGCTGTTTTTT.

The chain couples TRBV30 to TRBJ1-5; D remains ambiguous. CDR1 and CDR2 from the germline V gene are GTSNPN and SVGIG (reference sequence). The CDR3 length is 13 residues. The ends were cut back, 4 bases at V and 1 base at J, with 8 bases in the middle. CDR3 amino acids: CAWTQSSNQPQHF. The CDR3 coding sequence is TGTGCCTGGACCCAAAGCAGCAATCAGCCCCAGCATTTT.

The table lists this clone with a count of one. The rearrangement uses TRBV21-1 and TRBJ2-1; the DNA was not compared with TRBD2, the D call given in the table. TRBV21-1 is a known pseudogene. There are 14 residues in the CDR3. The CDR3 DNA reads TGTGCCAGCAGCAAAAAGTATTGGACGGGGGAGCAGTTCTTC. Translating it yields CASSKKYWTGEQFF.

This clone was seen a single time. The chain joins TRBV7-9 to TRBJ1-5, with a weak D call TRBD1 (6 bases). The V and J ends lost 4 bases and 0 bases respectively, with 10 bases between them. The CDR3 runs 15 residues. Germline CDR1 reads SEHNR; CDR2 reads FQNEAQ (reference sequence). Written as DNA, the CDR3 is TGTGCCAGCAGCTCGACAGGCAATAGCAATCAGCCCCAGCATTTT. Its translation is CASSSTGNSNQPQHF.

The V call is TRBV5-1, the J call TRBJ1-1; D perhaps matches TRBD1 (6 bases). The germline CDR1 and CDR2 sequences are SGHRS and YFSETQ. The CDR3 runs to 18 residues. V gave up 4 bases and J gave up 0 bases, with 22 bases separating them. CDR3 nucleotide sequence: TGCGCCAGCAGCCGCAGGGGTCCCGATACCCTGATGAACACTGAAGCTTTCTTT. It yields the protein CASSRRGPDTLMNTEAFF.